This T cell receptor beta chain was captured by sequencing in a study of shared clonotypes between healthy human individuals. On the study more broadly: Researchers assigned three CD4 naive, three CD4 memory, two CD8 naive and one CD8 memory plate to each donor.

Trimming stripped 3 bases from V and 4 bases from J, with 7 bases between. CDR3 size: 13 residues. Germline V gives CDR1 SGHAT, CDR2 FQNNGV. A CD45RA+ naive subset and a CD45RA-negative memory subset were split from CD4+ cells. Profiling relied on immunoSEQ multiplex PCR, and the TCRdb table lists in-frame clones only, not all of them. Seen here are approximately 2.3 million clones, roughly 93% observed once, and the top ten hold 0.39%. The genes are TRBV11-2 and TRBJ2-1; D possibly matches TRBD1 or TRBD2 (5 bases each). This sequence was found in a young man in good health. Some clones in this sample may be carry-over from other donors' samples. The sequenced sample consisted of naive CD4+ T cells from PBMCs. The subset was: CD45RA+ positively selected. CDR3 sequence: CASSLGRYNEQFF. CDR3 bases: TGTGCCAGCAGCTTGGGACGGTACAATGAGCAGTTCTTC. The full variable domain, with the rest looked up from reference TRBV11-2 and TRBJ2-1, is EAGVAQSPRYKIIEKRQSVAFWCNPISGHATLYWYQQILGQGPKLLIQFQNNGVVDDSQLPKDRFSAERLKGVDSTLKIQPAKLEDSAVYLCASSLGRYNEQFFGPGTRLTVL.